This T cell receptor beta chain was recorded in a study of T-cell reconstitution after alpha-beta-depleted transplantation in children. Points from the study as a whole: Among T cells one year after transplant, newly produced cells accounted for most counts and diversity. The origin of alpha-beta T cells about two months after transplant was reportedly several hundred expanded graft clones. The study traced high day-60 TCRbeta diversity in some patients to surviving recipient T cells and thymic progenitors.

Preparation of the TCRbeta library used unique molecular identifiers. TCRdb analysed the PCR reads with MiXCR anew, one entry per CDR3 protein. The repertoire consists of approximately 980,000 distinct CDR3 sequences, with roughly 29% occurring once and the leading ten covering more than 25%. A word on this clonotype: Antigen: not known.

The CDR3 runs 14 residues. V was pared by 4 bases and J by 3 bases, with 3 bases of the junction left unmatched. Per germline, CDR1 SNHLY and CDR2 FYNNEI. The specimen comprised PBMCs, mostly from graft donor cells, sampled 360 days after TCRalphabeta/CD19-depleted stem cell transplant. The V call is TRBV2, the J call TRBJ2-7; 10 bases line up with TRBD1. The TCR comes from a boy in the first two years of life who had a stem cell transplant for SCID, so the T cells may come from the graft donor. In DNA, the CDR3 is TGTGCCAGCAGTGGGACAGGGGGATACTACGAGCAGTACTTC. Its protein is CASSGTGGYYEQYF.